A selection of T cell receptor beta chains follows, all from one sample in a study of blood T cell repertoires in COVID-19. Sequencing used immunoSEQ multiplex PCR; TCRdb keeps in-frame clones, though not all of them. The data hold hundreds of thousands of clones, with around 89% observed a single time. The sample consisted of peripheral blood. The source is a woman between 50 and 59 years old with COVID-19, enrolled during active disease. Each CDR3 is given with its conserved first and last residue. The D gene is left open where the match is weak.

CDR3aa	d_gene	v_gene	len	j_gene
CASNVLSGGLRAEQFF	TRBD2	TRBV19	16	TRBJ2-1
CASSVSRTGSIGSSGANVLTF	.	TRBV18	21	TRBJ2-6
CASSLGPDQGWGYTF	.	TRBV5-6	15	TRBJ1-2
CATSDLGPGRDGELFF	TRBD2	TRBV24-1	16	TRBJ2-2
CASSLDPGGTYEQYF	TRBD1	TRBV5-5	15	TRBJ2-7
CASSPRGNSPLHF	.	TRBV11-1	13	TRBJ1-6
CASRGGTVDQPQHF	.	TRBV6-6	14	TRBJ1-5
CASSQEGDSYFGELFF	.	TRBV4-2	16	TRBJ2-2
CASSSWDGQHPEAFF	.	TRBV5-1	15	TRBJ1-1
CASSQAGAGVGEQFF	TRBD2	TRBV3-1/TRBV3-2	15	TRBJ2-1
CAWSVGGTGNQPQHF	TRBD1	TRBV30	15	TRBJ1-5
CASSLRGYYEQYF	.	TRBV5-5	13	TRBJ2-7
CASSLRVADGELFF	.	TRBV5-1	14	TRBJ2-2
CASSYRDRPGELFF	TRBD1	TRBV7-9	14	TRBJ2-2
CASTRVLSNSPLHF	.	TRBV6-5	14	TRBJ1-6
CASSVTGTYGYTF	TRBD1	TRBV5-8	13	TRBJ1-2
CASSPFSGGAGNTIYF	.	TRBV18	16	TRBJ1-3
CATSRELGQNYGYTF	.	TRBV15	15	TRBJ1-2
CASSPGGESTDTQYF	.	TRBV28	15	TRBJ2-3
CASSADRVGYTF	TRBD1	TRBV6-5	12	TRBJ1-2
CAISPGGGSEETQYF	.	TRBV10-3	15	TRBJ2-5
CASSLPGVTGELFF	.	TRBV2	14	TRBJ2-2
CASSHLGRGGSTDTQYF	TRBD2	TRBV4-1	17	TRBJ2-3
CATIKMGTGSDTQYF	TRBD1	TRBV27	15	TRBJ2-3
CASSPLDYGYTF	.	TRBV14	12	TRBJ1-2
CASSRRGNTGELFF	.	TRBV7-3	14	TRBJ2-2
CSAQEDEQFF	.	TRBV20-1	10	TRBJ2-1
CASRKGTGRETQYF	TRBD1	TRBV2	14	TRBJ2-5
CASSQGRGDGYTF	.	TRBV3-1/TRBV3-2	13	TRBJ1-2
CASRQGAALSYEQYF	.	TRBV7-8	15	TRBJ2-7
CASSAPGGAFGYGYTF	.	TRBV9	16	TRBJ1-2
CSASGGPSPGTDTQYF	.	TRBV29-1	16	TRBJ2-3
CASSLVFGSDRTEAFF	.	TRBV5-1	16	TRBJ1-1
CASSLGGATYNEQFF	TRBD2	TRBV5-1	15	TRBJ2-1
CASWLAGAGAQYF	TRBD2	TRBV5-1	13	TRBJ2-5
CASSEGLAGGSYEQYF	TRBD2	TRBV2	16	TRBJ2-7
CAWSTASGGSDTQYF	TRBD2	TRBV30	15	TRBJ2-3
CASSLWSNQPQHF	.	TRBV7-2	13	TRBJ1-5
CASSEGQGGLYGYTF	TRBD1	TRBV6-4	15	TRBJ1-2
CASSEALGRGGTEAFF	.	TRBV2	16	TRBJ1-1